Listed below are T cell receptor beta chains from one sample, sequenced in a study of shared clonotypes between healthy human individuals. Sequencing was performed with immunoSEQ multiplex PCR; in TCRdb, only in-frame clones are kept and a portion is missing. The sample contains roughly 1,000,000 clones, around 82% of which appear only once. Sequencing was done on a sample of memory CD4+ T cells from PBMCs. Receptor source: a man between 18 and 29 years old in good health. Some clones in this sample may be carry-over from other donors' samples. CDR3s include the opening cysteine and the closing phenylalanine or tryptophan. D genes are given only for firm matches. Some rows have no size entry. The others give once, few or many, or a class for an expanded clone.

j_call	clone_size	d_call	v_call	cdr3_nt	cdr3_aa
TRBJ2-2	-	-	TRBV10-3	TGTGCCATCAGTGAAACTAGCTCCGGGGAGCTGTTTTTT	CAISETSSGELFF
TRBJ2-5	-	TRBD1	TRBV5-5	TGTGCCAGTTTAAAGTGGGGACAGATACAAGAGACCCAGTACTTC	CASLKWGQIQETQYF
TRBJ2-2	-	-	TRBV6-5	TGTGCCAGCAGTTACTCTAATAGTAGGACCGGGGAGCTGTTTTTT	CASSYSNSRTGELFF
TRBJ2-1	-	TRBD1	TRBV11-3	TGTGCCAGCAGTCACGGACAGGCTCGGTACAATGAGCAGTTCTTC	CASSHGQARYNEQFF
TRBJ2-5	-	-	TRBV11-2	TGTGCCAGCAGCCTCGGAGGGAGACAAGAGACCCAGTACTTC	CASSLGGRQETQYF
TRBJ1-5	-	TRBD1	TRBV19	TGTGCCAGTAGTATAGGCCGAGAACAGGGGCATAGCAATCAGCCCCAGCATTTT	CASSIGREQGHSNQPQHF
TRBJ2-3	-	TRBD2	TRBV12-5	TGTGCTAGTGGTTTGGGTAGCGGGAGCACAGATACGCAGTATTTT	CASGLGSGSTDTQYF
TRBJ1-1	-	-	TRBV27	TGTGCCAGCAAGGGTACCCAACCCTACACTGAAGCTTTCTTT	CASKGTQPYTEAFF
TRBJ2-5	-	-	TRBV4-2	TGTGCCAGCAGCCAAGAGATTGGCGGGAAGACCCAGTACTTC	CASSQEIGGKTQYF
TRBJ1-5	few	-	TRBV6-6	TGTGCCAGCAGCTCCGGAGGCAATCAGCCCCAGCATTTT	CASSSGGNQPQHF
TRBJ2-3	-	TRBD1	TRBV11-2	TGTGCCAGCAGCTTAGCCGGGACAGGTATAGATACGCAGTATTTT	CASSLAGTGIDTQYF
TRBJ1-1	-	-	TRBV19	TGTGCCAGTAGTACCCGAGGGTTCGCTGAAGCTTTCTTT	CASSTRGFAEAFF
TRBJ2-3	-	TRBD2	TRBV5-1	TGCGCCAGCAGCCCGGGGGCTAGCGGGAGCACAGATACGCAGTATTTT	CASSPGASGSTDTQYF
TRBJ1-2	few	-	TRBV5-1	TGCGCCAGCAGCTTGGGCCAGGCGGGTGGCTACACCTTC	CASSLGQAGGYTF
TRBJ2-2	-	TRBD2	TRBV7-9	TGTGCCAGCAGCTCACCTCTCCTAGCGGGAGACACCGGGGAGCTGTTTTTT	CASSSPLLAGDTGELFF
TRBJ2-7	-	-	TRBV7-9	TGTGCCAGCAGCTTAGTGGGCAGGGAAGAGGAGCAGTACTTC	CASSLVGREEEQYF
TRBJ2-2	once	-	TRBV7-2	TGTGCCAGCACCATATACACCCCCGGGGAGCTGTTTTTT	CASTIYTPGELFF
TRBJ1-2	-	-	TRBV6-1	TGTGCCAGCAGTGAAGGGGCAGGTTATGGCTACACCTTC	CASSEGAGYGYTF
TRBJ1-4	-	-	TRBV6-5	TGTGCCAGCAGTTCCACAGCAACTAATGAAAAACTGTTTTTT	CASSSTATNEKLFF